This entry lists 21 T cell receptor beta chains sequenced from one sample in a study of Ad26.COV2.S vaccination and SARS-CoV-2 variants (dated by TCRdb to the early 2020s). Preparation of the library involved the immunoSEQ multiplex PCR assay. Imported from immuneACCESS, the table was reduced by TCRdb to in-frame sequences with V and J called. These copies leave out some clones; in studies compared against another copy, an unresolved V gene accounts for under half, and the cause of the remainder is not known. Present in this sample are some 420,000 clones, approximately 90% of which were seen just once. The ten largest clonotypes hold around 3.6% of the sample. What the treatment or condition label conveys for this sample: roughly 20 received Ad26.COV2.S at low or high dose, single or two shots; about 5 received placebo; per-sample allocation not given. Repertoires of vaccine and placebo recipients were sequenced from samples taken on day 63 after the first injection.

Sequenced here: peripheral blood, sampled in a trial of Ad26.COV2.S vaccine versus placebo. The receptors shown here come from a person between 18 and 65 years old who received the Ad26.COV2.S COVID-19 vaccine or a placebo.

This clone came up a few times. This rearrangement joins TRBV14 to TRBJ1-3; D gene ambiguous. V shed 0 bases and J shed 0 bases, with 15 bases lying between them. Germline-derived CDR1 and CDR2 are SGHDN and FVKESK. This CDR3 comprises 18 residues. The CDR3 DNA reads as TGTGCCAGCAGCCAAGATTTCATTCTTCGGGGCTCTGGAAACACCATATATTTT. This gives the protein CASSQDFILRGSGNTIYF.

The CDR3 coding sequence is TGTGCCAGCTCCCTGGACAGGGGAGGCAATGAGCAGTTCTTC. Protein sequence: CASSLDRGGNEQFF. The chain is built from TRBV18 and TRBJ2-1; 9 nucleotides match TRBD1. Germline V gene sequence: CDR1 KGHSH, CDR2 LQKENI. This CDR3 is built from 14 residues. The V gene end was trimmed by 6 bases and the J gene end by 6 bases; junction bases not matched to a gene: 6. The entire variable domain, with the rest obtained from reference TRBV18 and TRBJ2-1, is as follows: NAGVMQNPRHLVRRRGQEARLRCSPMKGHSHVYWYRQLPEEGLKFMVYLQKENIIDESGMPKERFSAEFPKEGPSILRIQQVVRGDSAAYFCASSLDRGGNEQFFGPGTRLTVL.

The rearrangement links TRBV11-2 to TRBJ2-5; 8 bases are a match to TRBD1. There are 19 residues in the CDR3. Germline V gives CDR1 SGHAT, CDR2 FQNNGV. The trim removed 0 bases at V and 2 bases at J, leaving 14 bases unmatched. The CDR3 nucleotides are TGTGCCAGCAGCTTAGAACTTAGACAGGGGTACGAAACTCAAGAGACCCAGTACTTC. Protein: CASSLELRQGYETQETQYF.

The chain is built from TRBV29-1 and TRBJ2-1, with D perhaps TRBD1 (6 bases). The CDR3 totals 14 residues. CDR1 is SQVTM and CDR2 is ANQGSEA in the germline V gene. Trimming stripped 6 bases from V and 1 base from J, with 13 bases between. The CDR3 coding sequence is TGCAGCGTGGCGGACAGACGATCCTACAATGAGCAGTTCTTC. As protein: CSVADRRSYNEQFF.

The V gene is TRBV5-6, the J gene TRBJ1-1; D may be TRBD1 (5 bases). The V and J ends lost 4 bases and 0 bases respectively, with 13 bases between them. The CDR3 is 15 amino acids. Germline loops: CDR1 SGHDT, CDR2 YYEEEE. The CDR3 nucleotides are TGTGCCAGCAGCCCCGTGGGCAGGGTGAACACTGAAGCTTTCTTT. Its translation is CASSPVGRVNTEAFF.

The chain joins TRBV6-5 to TRBJ2-7; a weak D match, TRBD2 (5 bases). CDR1 is MNHEY and CDR2 is SVGAGI in the germline V gene. V lost 7 bases, J lost 2 bases, and 9 bases lay in between. The CDR3 sequence is 12 residues long. The CDR3 DNA reads as TGTGCCAGCACCGGGGTCCCCTACGAGCAGTACTTC. This translates into CASTGVPYEQYF.

The chain has TRBV28 and TRBJ2-2, with D uncertain. V was pared by 7 bases and J by 4 bases, with 10 bases between. Germline CDR1 MDHEN, CDR2 SYDVKM. This CDR3 is built from 13 residues. The CDR3 loop is CASNMGTTGELFF. In nucleotides, the CDR3 is TGTGCCAGCAACATGGGAACCACCGGGGAGCTGTTTTTT.

This clone was detected only once. This sequence joins TRBV5-6 and TRBJ2-2; D call uncertain. The CDR3 length is 12 residues. Germline V gene lookup returns CDR1 SGHDT and CDR2 YYEEEE. The V end was cut by 0 bases, the J end by 6 bases, with 3 bases between. The CDR3 reads CASSLGPGELFF. The CDR3 coding sequence is TGTGCCAGCAGCTTGGGACCCGGGGAGCTGTTTTTT.

V is TRBV7-9 and J is TRBJ2-3, with 9 bases identical to TRBD1. Losses at the gene ends were 5 bases for V and 2 bases for J; bases not matched to a gene: 8. Germline CDR1 reads SEHNR; CDR2 reads FQNEAQ (reference sequence). The length of the CDR3 is 16 residues. This CDR3 reads CASSPLTGGLTDTQYF. The CDR3 DNA is TGTGCCAGCAGCCCTCTTACAGGGGGCCTCACAGATACGCAGTATTTT.

V is TRBV7-8 and J is TRBJ2-7; 7 nucleotides match TRBD1. Germline CDR1 SGHVS, CDR2 FQNEAQ. The J segment lost 0 bases and the V segment lost 3 bases, leaving 8 bases of the junction unmatched. The CDR3 sequence is 16 residues long. CDR3: CASSLFSDRYSYEQYF. Written as DNA, the CDR3 is TGTGCCAGCAGCTTGTTCTCGGACAGGTACTCCTACGAGCAGTACTTC.

The chain links TRBV28 to TRBJ2-7; D gene unclear. The CDR3 covers 14 residues. Germline V CDR1 and CDR2: MDHEN, SYDVKM. Trimming took off 5 bases at V and 3 bases at J, with 14 bases between the two ends. CDR3 loop: CASSPTGEGYEQYF. Here the CDR3 DNA reads TGTGCCAGCAGTCCGACGGGCGAAGGCTACGAGCAGTACTTC.

The rearrangement joins TRBV28 to TRBJ1-1; D unresolved. The germline CDR1 and CDR2 sequences are MDHEN and SYDVKM. The CDR3 has 12 amino acids. The V end was cut by 5 bases, the J end by 2 bases, with 6 bases between. CDR3 sequence (DNA): TGTGCCAGCAGTCAGCCAAACACTGAAGCTTTCTTT. Its protein is CASSQPNTEAFF. The whole variable domain, remainder taken from reference TRBV28 and TRBJ1-1, is DVKVTQSSRYLVKRTGEKVFLECVQDMDHENMFWYRQDPGLGLRLIYFSYDVKMKEKGDIPEGYSVSREKKERFSLILESASTNQTSMYLCASSQPNTEAFFGQGTRLTVV.

This clone was found once. V gene TRBV7-9 combines with J gene TRBJ2-1, with TRBD2 matching 8 bases. J gave up 0 bases and V 4 bases, and 2 bases lay outside the gene matches. Germline lookup yields CDR1 SEHNR and CDR2 FQNEAQ (reference sequence). The length of the CDR3 is 15 residues. The CDR3 here is CASSSGGISYNEQFF. The CDR3 DNA reads as TGTGCCAGCAGCTCGGGGGGGATCTCCTACAATGAGCAGTTCTTC.

This clone was detected only a few times. The chain employs TRBV2 and TRBJ2-7, with 9 bases aligning to TRBD1. Trimming took 5 bases from V and 2 from J; bases not matched to a gene: 4. This CDR3 has 14 amino acids. Germline CDR1 reads SNHLY; CDR2 reads FYNNEI. CDR3: CASSSRTGAYEQYF. The CDR3 nucleotides read TGTGCCAGCAGTTCTCGGACAGGGGCCTACGAGCAGTACTTC. The whole variable domain, filled in from reference TRBV2 and TRBJ2-7, reads EPEVTQTPSHQVTQMGQEVILRCVPISNHLYFYWYRQILGQKVEFLVSFYNNEISEKSEIFDDQFSVERPDGSNFTLKIRSTKLEDSAMYFCASSSRTGAYEQYFGPGTRLTVT.

The chain couples TRBV29-1 to TRBJ1-1; D perhaps matches TRBD1 (6 bases). The CDR3 contains 13 residues. V lost 5 bases to trimming and J lost 10 bases, with 20 bases between them. Germline V CDR1 and CDR2: SQVTM, ANQGSEA. The CDR3: CSVKRGGDGPAFF. The CDR3 bases are TGCAGCGTTAAAAGGGGGGGAGATGGACCAGCTTTCTTT.

The chain combines TRBV10-2 with TRBJ1-6, with a tentative D call TRBD1 (6 bases). The germline V and J ends were trimmed by 3 bases and 10 bases, with 10 bases remaining between them. This CDR3 contains 13 residues. Germline CDR1 is WSHSY and CDR2 is SAAADI. The chain's CDR3 is CASSDTGLSPLHF. The DNA for the CDR3 is TGCGCCAGCAGTGATACAGGGCTCTCACCCCTCCACTTT.

V usage is TRBV29-1 and J usage is TRBJ1-1; D gene ambiguous. CDR1 and CDR2 (germline): SQVTM, ANQGSEA. CDR3 size: 12 residues. Trimming took off 3 bases at V and 5 bases at J, with 10 bases between the two ends. The CDR3 DNA sequence: TGCAGCGTTGACGAGGGAGGGACTGAAGCTTTCTTT. Translation: CSVDEGGTEAFF.

V gene TRBV7-3 combines with J gene TRBJ2-1; D remains unclear. CDR3 length: 14 amino acids. V was cut by 5 bases and J by 6 bases, with 14 bases left in between. The germline V gene has CDR1 SGHTA and CDR2 FQGTGA. CDR3 DNA: TGTGCCAGCAGCCCGTTGCCTGGGCCCAATGAGCAGTTCTTC. It specifies CASSPLPGPNEQFF.

The chain recombines TRBV10-3 with TRBJ2-1; 8 nucleotides line up with TRBD2. Germline lookup yields CDR1 ENHRY and CDR2 SYGVKD. V shed 0 bases and J 2 bases; nucleotides not matched to a gene: 6. This CDR3 is built from 17 residues. In DNA form, the CDR3 reads TGTGCCATCAGTGAGTCGGCAGCGGGGGTGCCCTACAATGAGCAGTTCTTC. Encoded protein: CAISESAAGVPYNEQFF.

About this clone itself: An end of the junction differs from the germline gene, which may be a read error. This rearrangement joins TRBV12-5 to TRBJ2-5; 8 nucleotides align to TRBD1. The CDR3 sequence is 14 residues long. Germline CDR1 and CDR2: LGHNT and FRNRAP. The CDR3 DNA sequence: TGTGCTAGTGGGCGCGACGGACAGGGAGAGTCCCAGTACTTC. It yields the protein CASGRDGQGESQYF.

This clone was detected only once. The chain combines TRBV15 with TRBJ1-5, with D possibly being TRBD1 (5 bases). The CDR3 covers 12 residues. The V and J ends lost 5 bases and 7 bases respectively, with 9 bases between them. Looked up from germline, CDR1 is LNHNV and CDR2 is YYDKDF (reference sequence). The CDR3 protein is CATSHGGQPQHF. DNA for the CDR3: TGTGCCACCAGCCACGGGGGGCAGCCCCAGCATTTT.